A single sample is the source of the 19 T cell receptor beta chains below, sequenced in a study of patients and donors after allogeneic stem cell transplantation. TCRdb re-derived calls from the RT-PCR reads in MiXCR, one entry per CDR3 protein. The sample comprises roughly 190,000 distinct CDR3 sequences, less than 45% of which are singletons, and around 35% rests with the top ten. The sample taken for sequencing was blood, either unsorted or a sorted T cell fraction (not recorded which). The receptor set was obtained from a human donor who was either an allogeneic HSCT recipient or a stem cell or donor lymphocyte infusion donor (not recorded which). It is not recorded whose cells these are; they may come from a transplant donor.

J is TRBJ1-1 and V is TRBV12-3 or TRBV12-4, with 7 bases matching TRBD1. J gave up 7 bases and V 1 base, and 3 bases lay outside the gene matches. This CDR3 contains 13 residues. This chain's CDR3 is CASSLGQGGEAFF. CDR3 nucleotides: TGTGCCAGCAGTTTAGGGCAGGGGGGTGAAGCTTTCTTT.

This chain uses TRBV29-1 with TRBJ1-2, with D maybe TRBD1 (5 bases). CDR3 length: 12 amino acids. Trimming stripped 6 bases from V and 4 bases from J, with 12 bases between. Per the germline V gene, CDR1 is SQVTM and CDR2 is ANQGSEA. The CDR3 is CSVRDPAYGYTF. The CDR3 region has the DNA TGCAGCGTCCGGGACCCAGCCTATGGCTACACCTTC. The full variable domain, in which reference TRBV29-1 and TRBJ1-2 provide the parts outside the CDR3, is SAVISQKPSRDICQRGTSLTIQCQVDSQVTMMFWYRQQPGQSLTLIATANQGSEATYESGFVIDKFPISRPNLTFSTLTVSNMSPEDSSIYLCSVRDPAYGYTFGSGTRLTVV.

The CDR3 region is CASMWAGTSGSNEQFF. In DNA, the CDR3 is TGTGCCAGCATGTGGGCCGGGACTAGCGGGAGTAATGAGCAGTTCTTC. The rearrangement joins TRBV2 to TRBJ2-1; TRBD2 agrees at 14 bases. This CDR3 is 16 amino acids long. J lost 7 bases, V lost 7 bases, and 9 bases had no gene match. Germline V gives CDR1 SNHLY, CDR2 FYNNEI.

The chain joins TRBV7-2 to TRBJ2-5; possible D gene TRBD2, 5 bases. This CDR3 is built from 15 residues. Trimming shortened V by 2 bases and J by 2 bases, and 12 bases separated the two germline ends. The germline V gene has CDR1 SGHTA and CDR2 FQGNSA. The CDR3 DNA is TGTGCCAGCAGCTTATCCCGGACTTCTCAAGAGACCCAGTACTTC. Its protein is CASSLSRTSQETQYF. The variable domain in full, completed from reference TRBV7-2 and TRBJ2-5, reads GAGVSQSPSNKVTEKGKDVELRCDPISGHTALYWYRQSLGQGLEFLIYFQGNSAPDKSGLPSDRFSAERTGGSVSTLTIQRTQQEDSAVYLCASSLSRTSQETQYFGPGTRLLVL.

This clonotype has just a few counts. The V call is TRBV13, the J call TRBJ2-6, with unresolved D. CDR1 and CDR2 from the germline V gene are PRHDT and FYEKMQ (reference sequence). The V end lost 8 bases, the J end lost 1 base, and 9 bases lay between the germline ends. This CDR3 region has 14 residues. The CDR3 DNA sequence: TGTGCCAGCGGCGTATTATCTGGGGCCAACGTCCTGACTTTC. Protein: CASGVLSGANVLTF. The complete variable domain, with remaining parts taken from reference TRBV13 and TRBJ2-6, reads AAGVIQSPRHLIKEKRETATLKCYPIPRHDTVYWYQQGPGQDPQFLISFYEKMQSDKGSIPDRFSAQQFSDYHSELNMSSLELGDSALYFCASGVLSGANVLTFGAGSRLTVL.

This clonotype occurred a few times. This chain uses TRBV12-3 or TRBV12-4 with TRBJ2-1, with D unclear. The CDR3 length is 12 residues. Trimming pared 8 bases from V and 3 bases from J, leaving 8 bases between. Here the CDR3 reads CASGPRYNEQFF. CDR3 DNA: TGTGCCAGCGGGCCCCGCTACAATGAGCAGTTCTTC.

The chain has TRBV20-1 and TRBJ2-1; TRBD2 agrees at 14 bases. CDR1 is DFQATT and CDR2 is SNEGSKA in the germline V gene (reference sequence). The CDR3 length is 18 residues. V shed 0 bases, J shed 3 bases, and the junction held 7 bases outside the gene matches. The CDR3 sequence: CSARDGTSGSWSYNEQFF. The CDR3 region has the DNA TGCAGTGCTAGAGACGGGACTAGCGGGAGTTGGAGCTACAATGAGCAGTTCTTC.

V gene TRBV20-1 combines with J gene TRBJ2-7, with TRBD1 as a possible D gene (8 bases). V was shortened by 6 bases and J by 2 bases, with 20 bases between the two germline ends. Germline V CDR1 and CDR2: DFQATT, SNEGSKA (reference sequence). CDR3 size: 15 residues. The CDR3 DNA is TGCAGTGCCCTGGGGAACAGGGGGAGGGCCTACGAGCAGTACTTC. Amino acid sequence: CSALGNRGRAYEQYF.

The V call is TRBV29-1, the J call TRBJ1-4; D gene uncertain. Per germline, CDR1 SQVTM and CDR2 ANQGSEA. This CDR3 has 13 residues. V lost 7 bases and J lost 0, with 9 bases in between. CDR3 in DNA: TGCAGCGCCAAGCTTGCAACTAATGAAAAACTGTTTTTT. Its protein product is CSAKLATNEKLFF.

The table lists this clonotype with many counts. The V gene is TRBV12-3 or TRBV12-4, the J gene TRBJ1-2; D ambiguous. CDR3 size: 11 residues. The V and J ends lost 3 bases and 7 bases respectively, with 6 bases between them. CDR3 protein: CASSLGGGYTF. Here the CDR3 DNA reads TGTGCCAGCAGTTTGGGAGGTGGCTACACCTTC.

This sequence joins TRBV29-1 and TRBJ2-1, with D perhaps matching TRBD1 (6 bases). Deletions cut 0 bases from V and 0 bases from J, with 15 bases between. This CDR3 region has 17 residues. Germline CDR1 is SQVTM and CDR2 is ANQGSEA. Here the CDR3 DNA reads TGCAGCGTTGAAGATCTAGTGGGACATAGCTCCTACAATGAGCAGTTCTTC. Amino acid sequence: CSVEDLVGHSSYNEQFF.

This clonotype was seen a few times. This chain links TRBV7-2 with TRBJ2-2, with no clear D. Germline CDR1 reads SGHTA; CDR2 reads FQGNSA. Deletions cut 4 bases from V and 5 bases from J, with 11 bases between. The CDR3 length is 14 residues. This CDR3 reads CASSSVLGTGELFF. As DNA, the CDR3 is TGTGCCAGCAGCTCCGTCTTGGGGACCGGGGAGCTGTTTTTT.

The chain couples TRBV24-1 to TRBJ1-2; 10 bases align to TRBD1. Germline V CDR1 and CDR2: KGHDR, SFDVKD. The CDR3 is 15 amino acids. V lost 3 bases to trimming and J lost 8 bases; unmatched junction nucleotides: 8. The CDR3 nucleotides read TGTGCCACCAGTGATGGGGACAGGGGATCGGTCGGCTACACCTTC. Protein sequence: CATSDGDRGSVGYTF.

The V and J genes are TRBV12-3 or TRBV12-4 and TRBJ1-2; maybe TRBD1 (6 bases). The V end lost 5 bases, the J end lost 1 base, and 14 bases lay between the germline ends. The CDR3 has 15 amino acids. The CDR3 DNA follows: TGTGCCAGCAGTCCCCGAGGGGGGTTTAACTATGGCTACACCTTC. It encodes CASSPRGGFNYGYTF.

The chain uses TRBV28 and TRBJ1-1, with 10 bases aligning to TRBD1. Germline assignment: CDR1 MDHEN and CDR2 SYDVKM. CDR3 size: 17 residues. The trim removed 6 bases at V and 0 bases at J, leaving 10 bases unmatched. The CDR3 is CASRGDRGTQMNTEAFF. DNA for the CDR3: TGTGCCAGCAGGGGGGACAGGGGTACACAAATGAACACTGAAGCTTTCTTT.

This chain links TRBV19 with TRBJ1-1; no definite D call. With 3 bases removed from V and 4 bases from J, the gap between germline ends came to 9 bases. The CDR3 sequence is 13 residues long. CDR1 and CDR2 from the germline V gene are LNHDA and SQIVND (reference sequence). In DNA, the CDR3 is TGTGCCAGTAGTATCGGGGAAGGCACTGAAGCTTTCTTT. Residues: CASSIGEGTEAFF.

The sample holds a few counts of this clonotype. This chain connects TRBV6-6 to TRBJ1-3; a possible D gene is TRBD1 (5 bases). This CDR3 spans 16 amino acids. V was trimmed by 0 bases and J by 2 bases, leaving 11 bases between them. From germline, CDR1 is MNHNY and CDR2 SVGAGI (reference sequence). CDR3 region: CASSYSEGPAGNTIYF. The CDR3 nucleotides read TGTGCCAGCAGTTACTCGGAGGGACCGGCTGGAAACACCATATATTTT.

The V and J genes are TRBV4-2 and TRBJ1-2; D not resolved. The germline V gene encodes CDR1 LGHNA and CDR2 YNFKEQ. The CDR3 covers 15 residues. V was clipped by 0 bases and J by 8 bases, with 16 bases between them. The CDR3: CASSQDLKGYDGYTF. For the CDR3, the DNA is TGTGCCAGCAGCCAAGATTTGAAAGGGTATGACGGCTACACCTTC.

This clonotype was seen more than once but under ten times. The chain recombines TRBV12-3 or TRBV12-4 with TRBJ1-1; the D gene is possibly TRBD1 (6 bases). This CDR3 is built from 10 residues. V was clipped by 11 bases and J by 8 bases, with 12 bases between them. CDR3 sequence: CAGGGTEAFF. The CDR3 DNA is TGTGCCGGGGGGGGGACAGAAGCTTTCTTT.